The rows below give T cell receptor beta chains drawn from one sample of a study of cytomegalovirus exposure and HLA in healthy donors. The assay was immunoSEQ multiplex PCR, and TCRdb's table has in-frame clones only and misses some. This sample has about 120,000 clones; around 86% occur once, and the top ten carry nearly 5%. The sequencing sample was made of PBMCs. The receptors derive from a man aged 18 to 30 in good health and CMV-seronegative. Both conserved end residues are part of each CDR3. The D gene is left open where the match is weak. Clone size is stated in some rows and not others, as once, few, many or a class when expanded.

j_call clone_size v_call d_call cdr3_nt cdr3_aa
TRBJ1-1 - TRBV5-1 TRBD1 TGCGCCAGCAGCTTCGCATTACAGGGGTTGGCGAACACTGAAGCTTTCTTT CASSFALQGLANTEAFF
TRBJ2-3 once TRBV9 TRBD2 TGTGCCAGCCAGAGCGGGACTAGCACAGATACGCAGTATTTT CASQSGTSTDTQYF
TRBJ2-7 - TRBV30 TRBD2 TGTGCCTGGAGTCCCCGAAAAGCTCGAGGGACTAGCTGGTACGAGCAGTACTTC CAWSPRKARGTSWYEQYF
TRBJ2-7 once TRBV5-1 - TGCGCCAGCAGTTTGCAATCGACAGATAGCTACGAGCAGTACTTC CASSLQSTDSYEQYF
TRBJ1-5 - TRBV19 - TGTGCCAGTAGGGTAGCAGGGTCAGGCAATCAGCCCCAGCATTTT CASRVAGSGNQPQHF
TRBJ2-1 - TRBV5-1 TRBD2 TGCGCCAGCAGCTTGGGTACTAGCGGCTACAATGAGCAGTTCTTC CASSLGTSGYNEQFF
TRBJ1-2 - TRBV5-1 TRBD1 TGCGCCAGCAGCCCTGGGGACAGGGGGCGACCAGGGAACTATGGCTACACCTTC CASSPGDRGRPGNYGYTF
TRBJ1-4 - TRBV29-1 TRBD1 TGCAGCGTCCTACAGGGGGGAAATGAAAAACTGTTTTTT CSVLQGGNEKLFF
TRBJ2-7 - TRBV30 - TGTGCCTGGAGTGTACAGAAAACCTACGAGCAGTACTTC CAWSVQKTYEQYF
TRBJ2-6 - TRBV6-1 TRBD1 TGTGCCAGCAGTGACCGGGACAGGGACTACGGGGCCAACGTCCTGACTTTC CASSDRDRDYGANVLTF
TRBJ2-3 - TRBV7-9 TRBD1 TGTGCCAGCAGCCCGGGACAGGGGGCAATAGATACGCAGTATTTT CASSPGQGAIDTQYF
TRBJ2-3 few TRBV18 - TGTGCCAGCTCACCGGCGAGGTCGGGGGGCATTACAGATACGCAGTATTTT CASSPARSGGITDTQYF
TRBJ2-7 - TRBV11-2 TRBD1 TGTGCCAGCAGCTTAGATCGTAGGGGGCGCGAGGTTTTTCCGTACTTC CASSLDRRGREVFPYF
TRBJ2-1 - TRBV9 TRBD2 TGTGCCAGCGCGCGTGAGCTAGCGGGAGGGTTGAATGAGCAGTTCTTC CASARELAGGLNEQFF
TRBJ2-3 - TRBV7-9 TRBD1 TGTGCCAGCAGCTTAGAGGGGGCCCTGACCCGCACAGATACGCAGTATTTT CASSLEGALTRTDTQYF
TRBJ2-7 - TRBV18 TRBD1 TGTGCCAGCTCACCACCGACAGGGGGTTACGAGCAGTACTTC CASSPPTGGYEQYF
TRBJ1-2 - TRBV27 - TGTGCCAGCAGTGCGTCACAGGGACATGGCTACACCTTC CASSASQGHGYTF
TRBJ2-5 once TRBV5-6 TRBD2 TGTGCCAGCAGCTTCGCAGCGGGGACCCAAGAGACCCAGTACTTC CASSFAAGTQETQYF
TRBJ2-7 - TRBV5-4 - TGTGCCAGCAGCTTGGGTACGAAACAAACAGGTAAGCTCTACGAGCAGTACTTC CASSLGTKQTGKLYEQYF
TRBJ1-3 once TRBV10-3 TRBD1 TGTGCCATCAGTACCCCGACAGGGAGAGGAAACACCATATATTTT CAISTPTGRGNTIYF
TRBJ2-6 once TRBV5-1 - TGCGCCAGCAGCGCCCAGATAAGGGGGGGGGCCAACGTCCTGACTTTC CASSAQIRGGANVLTF
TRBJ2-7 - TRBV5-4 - TGTGCCAGCAGCTTGGAGGGGCACGAGCAGTACTTC CASSLEGHEQYF
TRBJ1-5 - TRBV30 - TGTGCCTGGAGTGTGGATTCAGGACTGCAGCCCCAGCATTTT CAWSVDSGLQPQHF
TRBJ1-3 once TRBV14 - TGTGCCAGCAGCCAAGCGCGGGACTCTGGAAACACCATATATTTT CASSQARDSGNTIYF
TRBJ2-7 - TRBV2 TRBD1 TGTGCCAGCAGTGATATGGGACAGGCCTACGAGCAGTACTTC CASSDMGQAYEQYF
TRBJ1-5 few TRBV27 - TGTGCCAGCACTGAAGGACAGAATCAGCCCCAGCATTTT CASTEGQNQPQHF
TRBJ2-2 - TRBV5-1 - TGCGCCAGCAGCTTGGGACAGAACACCGGGGAGCTGTTTTTT CASSLGQNTGELFF
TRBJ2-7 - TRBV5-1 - TGCGCCAGCGGAGATGGAGGGAGATCCTACGAGCAGTACTTC CASGDGGRSYEQYF
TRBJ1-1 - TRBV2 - TGTGCCAGCAGCGACGCACAGGTTGCCACTGAAGCTTTCTTT CASSDAQVATEAFF
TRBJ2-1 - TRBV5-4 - TGTGCCAGCAGCAATATAATGGCGGCAAACAATGAGCAGTTCTTC CASSNIMAANNEQFF
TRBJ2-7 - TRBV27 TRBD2 TGTGCCAGCAGTGCCTCGGGACTAGCGGGTCCTTACGAGCAGTACTTC CASSASGLAGPYEQYF
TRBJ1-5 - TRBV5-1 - TGCGCCAGCAGCTTTCCGGAAATGCTTAGCCAGCCCCAGCATTTT CASSFPEMLSQPQHF
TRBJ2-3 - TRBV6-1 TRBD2 TGTGCCAGCAGTGAAGTCGTCCTGGGAGGGGGCACAGATACGCAGTATTTT CASSEVVLGGGTDTQYF
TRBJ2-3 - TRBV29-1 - TGCAGCGCAGGGGGGACGGGAAGCACAGATACGCAGTATTTT CSAGGTGSTDTQYF
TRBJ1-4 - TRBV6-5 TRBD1 TGTGCCAGCAGTTACGTCCGGGACAGGGCGAATGAAAAACTGTTTTTT CASSYVRDRANEKLFF
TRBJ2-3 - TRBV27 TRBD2 TGTGCCAGCAGTTTTAGGGTCGGGGGGTGGGAAGATACGCAGTATTTT CASSFRVGGWEDTQYF
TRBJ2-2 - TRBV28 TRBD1 TGTGCCAGCACCCCCGCGAGGACAGGGCTGGTCGGGGAGCTGTTTTTT CASTPARTGLVGELFF
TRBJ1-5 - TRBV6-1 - TGTGCCAGCAGTAGGGGGTTTCAGCCCCAGCATTTT CASSRGFQPQHF
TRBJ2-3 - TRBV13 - TGTGCCAGCAGCTCAGCCCCCGTAGGGGCCCCTGATACGCAGTATTTT CASSSAPVGAPDTQYF
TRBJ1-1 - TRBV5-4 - TGTGCCAGCAGCTTAGTAGCGGGGGTAGGGATGAACACTGAAGCTTTCTTT CASSLVAGVGMNTEAFF
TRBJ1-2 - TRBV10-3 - TGTGCCATCAGTGAGAAACAGCTTGGCTACACCTTC CAISEKQLGYTF
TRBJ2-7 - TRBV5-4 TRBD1 TGTGCCAGCAGCTTGCGGTTACGACAGGGGGCCTACGAGCAGTACTTC CASSLRLRQGAYEQYF
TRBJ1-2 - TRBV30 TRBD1 TGTGCCTGGAGAACCCCACAGGGGAATACGTGGTACACCTTC CAWRTPQGNTWYTF
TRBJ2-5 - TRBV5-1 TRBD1 TGCGCCAGCAGCCTTGCTGACAGGGGGGGAGAGACCCAGTACTTC CASSLADRGGETQYF
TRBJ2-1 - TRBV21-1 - TGTGCCAGCTCCCCGGCGGGGCGCTTCTACAATGAGCAGTTCTTC CASSPAGRFYNEQFF
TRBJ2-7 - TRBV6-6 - TGTGCCAGCAGTTACCGGGCCTACGAGCAGTACTTC CASSYRAYEQYF
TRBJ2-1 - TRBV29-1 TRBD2 TGCAGCGTTGGAGGCCCGGGACTACGCGGAAATGAGCAGTTCTTC CSVGGPGLRGNEQFF
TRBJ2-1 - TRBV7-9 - TGTGCCAGCAGCTTAGAAGGGGGCTCCTACAATGAGCAGTTCTTC CASSLEGGSYNEQFF